This T cell receptor beta chain was identified in a study of cytomegalovirus exposure and HLA in healthy donors. Study background: It was reported in a later analysis that the 120 validation repertoires used the same platform as the 500 to 700 first-cohort repertoires. Study observations and caveats: The study designated 150 or so TCR beta chains cytomegalovirus-associated.

CDR3 length equals 15 residues. J was trimmed by 0 bases and V by 7 bases; bases with no gene match: 9. The germline CDR1 and CDR2 sequences are SQVTM and ANQGSEA. The donors were members of the validation cohort comprising 120 subjects, separate from the roughly 690-subject first cohort. Note on this clone: The antigen is undetermined.

Clones were sequenced by immunoSEQ multiplex PCR, and TCRdb holds only the in-frame ones, with some missing. The table lists about 200,000 clones, roughly 88% of them singletons. The material sequenced was PBMCs. The sequence came from a woman younger than 45 in good health and CMV-seropositive. The chain is built from TRBV29-1 and TRBJ1-3; TRBD1 agrees at 7 bases. DNA of the CDR3: TGCAGCGCGGAAGGGACAGCCGACTCTGGAAACACCATATATTTT. Amino acid sequence: CSAEGTADSGNTIYF. Together with reference TRBV29-1 and TRBJ1-3, the CDR3 gives the full variable domain: SAVISQKPSRDICQRGTSLTIQCQVDSQVTMMFWYRQQPGQSLTLIATANQGSEATYESGFVIDKFPISRPNLTFSTLTVSNMSPEDSSIYLCSAEGTADSGNTIYFGEGSWLTVV.